The present T cell receptor (beta chain) was sequenced within a study of blood T cells in healthy people across ages. General study points: Strong correlation was found linking TCR beta diversity to naive T cell percentage.

About this clonotype: What it binds is not known.

Sample-barcoded 5' priming and a J-beta primer mix drove a second PCR of about 7 to 11 cycles. TCRdb ran MiXCR on the 5' RACE reads and lists one entry per CDR3 protein. In the table there are 600,000 to 800,000 distinct CDR3 sequences, 40% to 65% of which are singletons. Sequencing was performed on blood. The sequence was collected from a woman of 80 years or more in good health.

CDR3 DNA: TGTGCCAGCAGTTCCAAGGGTCAGCCCCAGCATTTT. Protein sequence: CASSSKGQPQHF. The chain couples TRBV2 to TRBJ1-5; D is undetermined. V lost 5 bases and J lost 6, with 8 bases in between. The CDR3 has 12 residues. Germline lookup yields CDR1 SNHLY and CDR2 FYNNEI.